This T cell receptor beta chain was identified during a study of blood T cell repertoires in COVID-19. Across the whole study: Specimens from acute and convalescent COVID-19 originated in the United States, Italy and Spain.

Note on this clone: The junction departs from germline at one end; a sequencing error may be responsible.

Under the authors' procedure: From reference gene primer amplification, estimates of nucleated cell counts were derived. Clones were read by immunoSEQ multiplex PCR, and TCRdb kept only the in-frame ones, dropping some. The V and J calls and clone size are taken from that table; D and trimming were inferred from the DNA. The table includes about 88,000 clones, 88% detected once. This CDR3 spans 17 amino acids. Germline CDR1 and CDR2: SSHAT and FNYEAQ (reference sequence). V and J are TRBV7-7 and TRBJ2-2; 8 bases line up with TRBD2. Sample: peripheral blood. This TCR was sampled from a woman older than 75 with acute or convalescent COVID-19. The CDR3 DNA follows: TGTGCTAGCAGCCCCGGACTAGCAGAAACTCTCACCGGGGAGCTGTTTTTT. Amino acid sequence: CASSPGLAETLTGELFF.